Shown below are 27 T cell receptor beta chains from a single sample sequenced in a study of T cell responses to AZD1222 COVID-19 vaccine. Profiling relied on immunoSEQ multiplex PCR, and the TCRdb table lists in-frame clones only, not all of them. The table lists approximately 160,000 clones, 90% of them singletons. Here the sequenced sample was peripheral blood, taken on day 0 of AZD1222 vaccination. The receptors stem from an adult in good health.

The gene calls are TRBV4-1 and TRBJ1-5; D is possibly TRBD1 (5 bases). The CDR3 sequence is 18 residues long. V lost 1 base and J 0 bases, leaving 16 bases between the germline ends. CDR1 is MGHRA and CDR2 is YSYEKL in the germline V gene. CDR3 coding DNA: TGCGCCAGCAGCCAAGTTCCTCCGGGACCCGATAGCAATCAGCCCCAGCATTTT. Translated, it gives CASSQVPPGPDSNQPQHF.

The V and J genes are TRBV19 and TRBJ2-6; TRBD1 might be the D (5 bases). Germline V gives CDR1 LNHDA, CDR2 SQIVND (reference sequence). V lost 9 bases to trimming and J lost 2 bases, with 11 bases between them. The CDR3 covers 14 residues. CDR3 sequence reads: CASMQGTGANVLTF. In DNA form, the CDR3 reads TGTGCCAGCATGCAGGGTACTGGGGCCAACGTCCTGACTTTC.

This clone was seen once. The chain couples TRBV10-1 to TRBJ1-1; TRBD1 matches at 8 bases. With 3 bases clipped from V and 8 bases from J, the junction kept 5 bases outside the gene matches. This CDR3 spans 13 amino acids. The germline V gene encodes CDR1 WNHNN and CDR2 SYGVQD (reference sequence). CDR3 sequence reads: CASSDGQGEEAFF. The CDR3 DNA sequence: TGCGCCAGCAGTGACGGACAGGGTGAAGAAGCTTTCTTT.

The rearrangement joins TRBV3-1 (or the pseudogene TRBV3-2) to TRBJ1-2; D remains ambiguous. CDR1 is LGHDT, CDR2 YNNKEL, per germline (reference sequence). CDR3 length: 12 residues. V lost 3 bases and J lost 7, with 9 bases in between. The DNA of the CDR3 is TGTGCCAGCAGCCACGGGGTAGCTGGCTACACCTTC. Protein sequence: CASSHGVAGYTF.

This chain uses TRBV2 with TRBJ2-7; 9 bases align to TRBD1. This CDR3 has 14 residues. Per the germline V gene, CDR1 is SNHLY and CDR2 is FYNNEI. V was clipped by 7 bases and J by 2 bases; unmatched bases: 6. The CDR3, as DNA: TGTGCCAGCAAGGAGGGACAGGGCCCCTACGAGCAGTACTTC. It codes for CASKEGQGPYEQYF.

The chain links TRBV6-5 to TRBJ2-3; D is perhaps TRBD1 (6 bases). Germline CDR1 MNHEY, CDR2 SVGAGI. V was shortened by 7 bases and J by 3 bases, with 17 bases between the two germline ends. This CDR3 is built from 15 residues. CDR3 sequence (DNA): TGTGCCAGCACCTCAGACAGGCTGGGTACAGATACGCAGTATTTT. It is translated as CASTSDRLGTDTQYF.

J is TRBJ1-4 and V is TRBV5-1, with 7 nucleotides matching TRBD1. Germline V gives CDR1 SGHRS, CDR2 YFSETQ. The CDR3 extends over 14 amino acids. J lost 3 bases, V lost 4 bases, and 3 bases had no gene match. The CDR3 reads CASSPGQPNEKLFF. The CDR3 nucleotides read TGCGCCAGCAGCCCGGGACAGCCTAATGAAAAACTGTTTTTT.

The chain joins TRBV28 to TRBJ1-2; TRBD1 aligns across 12 bases. The germline gives CDR1 MDHEN, CDR2 SYDVKM. The CDR3 contains 15 residues. Trimming at V came to 6 bases and at J to 4 bases, leaving 6 bases not matched to a gene. The CDR3 loop reads CASSLGTGGFYGYTF. As DNA, the CDR3 is TGTGCCAGCAGCCTAGGGACAGGGGGCTTCTATGGCTACACCTTC.

CDR3 DNA sequence: TGTGCCAGTAAGGCGCAGGCAGGAGGCTACACCTTC. Its protein is CASKAQAGGYTF. J is TRBJ1-2 and V is TRBV19; no firm D call. CDR1 and CDR2 (germline): LNHDA, SQIVND (reference sequence). Trimming left V 7 bases short and J 8 bases short, with 14 bases between. The CDR3 has 12 amino acids.

CDR3 protein: CASSPNRGLREKLFF. The CDR3 DNA is TGTGCCAGCTCGCCGAACCGGGGCCTTCGGGAAAAACTGTTTTTT. The J gene is TRBJ1-4, the V gene TRBV18, with D possibly TRBD1 on 5 matching bases. The V gene's germline CDR1 is KGHSH and CDR2 LQKENI. Trimming removed 6 bases at V and 8 bases at J, with 19 bases between. The CDR3 runs 15 residues.

The chain has TRBV28 and TRBJ1-6; D is ambiguous. V shed 5 bases and J shed 7 bases, with 12 bases lying between them. Germline assignment: CDR1 MDHEN and CDR2 SYDVKM. This CDR3 spans 14 amino acids. The CDR3 region is CASSPPTGNSPLHF. The CDR3 DNA sequence: TGTGCCAGCAGTCCCCCGACGGGGAATTCACCCCTCCACTTT.

V and J are TRBV9 and TRBJ1-1, with D perhaps matching TRBD1 (6 bases). CDR1 is SGDLS, CDR2 YYNGEE, per germline. V lost 4 bases and J 3 bases, leaving 16 bases between the germline ends. CDR3 length: 15 amino acids. As DNA, the CDR3 is TGTGCCAGCAGCCTCAGTATGACAGGCTACACTGAAGCTTTCTTT. Residues: CASSLSMTGYTEAFF.

This clone was observed a few times. The rearrangement uses TRBV5-1 and TRBJ1-1, with D uncertain. The germline V and J ends were trimmed by 5 bases and 1 base, with 3 bases remaining between them. Germline V gives CDR1 SGHRS, CDR2 YFSETQ. The CDR3 consists of 11 residues. The CDR3 reads CASRSNTEAFF. In DNA form, the CDR3 reads TGCGCCAGCAGGTCGAACACTGAAGCTTTCTTT.

The V call is TRBV7-2, the J call TRBJ2-6; tentatively, D is TRBD1 (6 bases). The CDR3 sequence is 18 residues long. Germline V CDR1 and CDR2: SGHTA, FQGNSA. Trimming removed 5 bases from V and 4 bases from J, with 21 bases in between. In DNA form, the CDR3 reads TGTGCCAGCAGCGACCGGACAGCCAGCGTTGTAGGGGCCAACGTCCTGACTTTC. It specifies CASSDRTASVVGANVLTF.

This rearrangement joins TRBV5-1 to TRBJ2-7; D may be TRBD2 (7 bases). The CDR3 has 15 amino acids. V dropped 4 bases and J dropped 5 bases, with 19 bases sitting between them. The germline V gene encodes CDR1 SGHRS and CDR2 YFSETQ. The CDR3 spells CASSGGLAGANEQYF. Here the CDR3 DNA reads TGCGCCAGCAGCGGTGGGTTGGCGGGGGCGAACGAGCAGTACTTC.

The V and J genes are TRBV4-1 and TRBJ1-3; D remains unclear. The CDR3 runs to 16 residues. Trimming left V 1 base short and J 0 bases short, with 10 bases between. Germline V lookup: CDR1 MGHRA, CDR2 YSYEKL. The chain's CDR3 is CASSQGPGVSGNTIYF. The CDR3 region has the DNA TGCGCCAGCAGCCAAGGACCCGGGGTCTCTGGAAACACCATATATTTT.

This sequence joins TRBV21-1 and TRBJ1-3. TRBV21-1 is a pseudogene. The CDR3 runs to 15 residues. The CDR3 loop reads CASSNQRGGENTIYF. The CDR3 coding sequence is TGTGCCAGCAGCAACCAACGGGGAGGAGAAAACACCATATATTTT.

The CDR3 DNA reads TGTGCCAGCAGCGCCAATGGGGGGTGGACTGAAGCTTTCTTT. Residues: CASSANGGWTEAFF. The chain is built from TRBV9 and TRBJ1-1; perhaps TRBD1 as D (5 bases). The CDR3 loop spans 14 amino acids. The V and J ends lost 3 bases and 5 bases respectively, with 14 bases between them. Germline values: CDR1 SGDLS, CDR2 YYNGEE.

CDR3 sequence reads: CASSVGGSSNQPQHF. CDR3 DNA sequence: TGTGCCAGCAGCGTAGGAGGGTCTAGCAATCAGCCCCAGCATTTT. V is TRBV9 and J is TRBJ1-5, with D hard to call. The CDR3 runs 15 residues. V shed 0 bases and J shed 0 bases, with 7 bases lying between them. Germline values: CDR1 SGDLS, CDR2 YYNGEE.

This rearrangement joins TRBV27 to TRBJ2-7, with a tentative D call TRBD2 (5 bases). Germline lookup yields CDR1 MNHEY and CDR2 SMNVEV (reference sequence). The CDR3 length is 12 residues. V lost 5 bases and J lost 7, with 12 bases in between. CDR3 coding DNA: TGTGCCAGCAGTGCTCGAGGGCGAGAGCAGTACTTC. Its translation: CASSARGREQYF.

The V call is TRBV7-2, the J call TRBJ1-1; D not resolved. Germline assignment: CDR1 SGHTA and CDR2 FQGNSA. The V and J ends lost 1 base and 3 bases respectively, with 9 bases between them. There are 14 residues in the CDR3. The CDR3 sequence is CASSLVSRDTEAFF. Written as DNA, the CDR3 is TGTGCCAGCAGCTTAGTCAGCAGAGACACTGAAGCTTTCTTT.

The chain links TRBV7-8 to TRBJ2-3; a possible D gene is TRBD1 (5 bases). With 5 bases removed from V and 4 bases from J, the gap between germline ends came to 19 bases. The CDR3 contains 16 residues. The germline CDR1 and CDR2 sequences are SGHVS and FQNEAQ. CDR3 DNA sequence: TGTGCCAGCAGCCGCGAACCAAGGGGCCTTGCAGATACGCAGTATTTT. It is translated as CASSREPRGLADTQYF.

The chain employs TRBV5-1 and TRBJ2-7, with D perhaps TRBD1 (6 bases). The V and J ends lost 3 bases and 0 bases respectively, with 16 bases between them. Germline CDR1 reads SGHRS; CDR2 reads YFSETQ. The CDR3 runs to 16 residues. For the CDR3, the DNA is TGCGCCAGCAGCTACGCACCCCGGGACACCTCCTACGAGCAGTACTTC. Encoded protein: CASSYAPRDTSYEQYF.

J is TRBJ2-7 and V is TRBV7-9, with TRBD2 identical over 8 bases. Germline loops: CDR1 SEHNR, CDR2 FQNEAQ (reference sequence). CDR3 length equals 15 residues. The V segment lost 5 bases and the J segment 8 bases; nucleotides outside the gene matches: 14. Here the CDR3 reads CASSPPGGRARKQYF. In DNA form, the CDR3 reads TGTGCCAGCAGCCCCCCGGGGGGGAGGGCTCGGAAGCAGTACTTC. Full variable domain (rest looked up from reference TRBV7-9 and TRBJ2-7): DTGVSQNPRHKITKRGQNVTFRCDPISEHNRLYWYRQTLGQGPEFLTYFQNEAQLEKSRLLSDRFSAERPKGSFSTLEIQRTEQGDSAMYLCASSPPGGRARKQYFGPGTRLTVT.

This clone has just one count. CDR3 residues: CASSQDRGVNYEQYF. The CDR3 nucleotides are TGTGCCAGCAGCCAGGACAGGGGCGTCAACTACGAGCAGTACTTC. The rearrangement uses TRBV28 and TRBJ2-7; TRBD1 matches at 9 bases. The CDR3 totals 15 residues. The germline gives CDR1 MDHEN, CDR2 SYDVKM. V gave up 6 bases and J gave up 3 bases; unmatched junction bases: 9.

Worth noting for this clone: Other nucleotide sequences in the sample specify the same CDR3. V is TRBV7-3 and J is TRBJ1-1; a weak D match, TRBD1 (5 bases). Per the germline V gene, CDR1 is SGHTA and CDR2 is FQGTGA. Trimming shortened V by 5 bases and J by 1 base, and 8 bases separated the two germline ends. The CDR3 is 13 amino acids. The CDR3 is CASSRQGNTEAFF. The CDR3, as DNA: TGTGCCAGCAGCCGTCAGGGGAACACTGAAGCTTTCTTT.

This chain connects TRBV5-1 to TRBJ2-1; TRBD1 is a possible D gene (5 bases). Looked up from germline, CDR1 is SGHRS and CDR2 is YFSETQ. The V end lost 4 bases, the J end lost 4 bases, and 9 bases lay between the germline ends. This CDR3 is 13 amino acids long. The CDR3 loop reads CASSARQYNEQFF. CDR3 nucleotides: TGCGCCAGCAGCGCCCGACAGTACAATGAGCAGTTCTTC.